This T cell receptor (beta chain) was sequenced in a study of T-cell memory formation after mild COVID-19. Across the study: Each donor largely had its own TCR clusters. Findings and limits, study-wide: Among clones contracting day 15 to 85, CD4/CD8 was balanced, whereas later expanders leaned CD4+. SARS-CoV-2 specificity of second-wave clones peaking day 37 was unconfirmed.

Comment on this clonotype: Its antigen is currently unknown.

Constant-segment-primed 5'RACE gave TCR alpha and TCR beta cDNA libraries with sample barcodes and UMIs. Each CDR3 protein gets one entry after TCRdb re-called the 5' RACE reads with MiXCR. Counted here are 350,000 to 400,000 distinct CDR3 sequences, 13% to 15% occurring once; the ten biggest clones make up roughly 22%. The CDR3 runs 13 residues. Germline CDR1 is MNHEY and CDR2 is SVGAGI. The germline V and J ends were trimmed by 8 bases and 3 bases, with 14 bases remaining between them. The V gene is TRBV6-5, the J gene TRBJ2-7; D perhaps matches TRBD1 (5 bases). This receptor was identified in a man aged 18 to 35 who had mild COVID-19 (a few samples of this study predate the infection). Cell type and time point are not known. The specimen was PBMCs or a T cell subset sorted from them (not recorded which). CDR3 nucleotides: TGTGCCAGCGGCAAGACAGAAAACTACGAGCAGTACTTC. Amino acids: CASGKTENYEQYF.